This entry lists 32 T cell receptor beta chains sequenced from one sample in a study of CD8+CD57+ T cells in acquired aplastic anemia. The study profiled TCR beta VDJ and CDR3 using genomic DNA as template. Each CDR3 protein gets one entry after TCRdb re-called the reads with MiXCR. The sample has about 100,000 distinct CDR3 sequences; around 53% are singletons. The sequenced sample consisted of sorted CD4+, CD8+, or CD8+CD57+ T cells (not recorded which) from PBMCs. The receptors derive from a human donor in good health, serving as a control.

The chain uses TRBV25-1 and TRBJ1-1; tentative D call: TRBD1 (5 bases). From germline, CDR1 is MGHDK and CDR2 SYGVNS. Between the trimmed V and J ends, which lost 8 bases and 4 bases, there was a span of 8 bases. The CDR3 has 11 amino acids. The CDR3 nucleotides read TGTGCCAGCGTGGGGGGCACTGAAGCTTTCTTT. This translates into CASVGGTEAFF.

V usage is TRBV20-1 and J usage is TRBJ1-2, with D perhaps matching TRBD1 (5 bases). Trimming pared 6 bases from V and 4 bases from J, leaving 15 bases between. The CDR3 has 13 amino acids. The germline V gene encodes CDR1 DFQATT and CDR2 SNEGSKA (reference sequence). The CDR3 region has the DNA TGCAGTGCCCCGACAGTGACAAGCTATGGCTACACCTTC. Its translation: CSAPTVTSYGYTF.

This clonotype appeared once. CDR3 region: CASSILGDGYTF. For the CDR3, the DNA is TGTGCCAGTAGTATTTTGGGCGATGGCTACACCTTC. V and J are TRBV19 and TRBJ1-2; D is undetermined. Deletions cut 3 bases from V and 6 bases from J, with 8 bases between. CDR3 length: 12 amino acids. From germline, CDR1 is LNHDA and CDR2 SQIVND (reference sequence). The full variable domain, with the rest looked up from reference TRBV19 and TRBJ1-2, is DGGITQSPKYLFRKEGQNVTLSCEQNLNHDAMYWYRQDPGQGLRLIYYSQIVNDFQKGDIAEGYSVSREKKESFPLTVTSAQKNPTAFYLCASSILGDGYTFGSGTRLTVV.

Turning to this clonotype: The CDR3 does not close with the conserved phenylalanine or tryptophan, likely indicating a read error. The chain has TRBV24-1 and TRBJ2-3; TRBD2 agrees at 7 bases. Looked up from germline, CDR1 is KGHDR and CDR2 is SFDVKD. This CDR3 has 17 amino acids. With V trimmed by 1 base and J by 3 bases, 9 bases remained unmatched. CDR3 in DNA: TGTGCCACCAGTGATTTCTCTACTAGCGTTACAACAGATACGCAGTATTTG. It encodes CATSDFSTSVTTDTQYL.

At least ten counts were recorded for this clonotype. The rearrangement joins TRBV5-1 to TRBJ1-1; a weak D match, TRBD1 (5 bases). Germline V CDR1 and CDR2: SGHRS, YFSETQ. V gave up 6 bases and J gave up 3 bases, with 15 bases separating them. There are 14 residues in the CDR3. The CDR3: CASTSGLGDTEAFF. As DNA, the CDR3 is TGCGCCAGCACCTCAGGGCTAGGTGACACTGAAGCTTTCTTT. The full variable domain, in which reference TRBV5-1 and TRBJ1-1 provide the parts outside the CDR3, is KAGVTQTPRYLIKTRGQQVTLSCSPISGHRSVSWYQQTPGQGLQFLFEYFSETQRNKGNFPGRFSGRQFSNSRSEMNVSTLELGDSALYLCASTSGLGDTEAFFGQGTRLTVV.

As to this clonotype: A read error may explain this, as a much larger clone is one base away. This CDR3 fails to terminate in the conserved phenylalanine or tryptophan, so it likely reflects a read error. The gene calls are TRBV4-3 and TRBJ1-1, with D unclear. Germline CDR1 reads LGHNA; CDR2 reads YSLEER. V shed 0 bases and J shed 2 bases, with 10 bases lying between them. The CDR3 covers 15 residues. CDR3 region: CASSQDFSTNTEAFL. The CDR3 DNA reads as TGCGCCAGCAGCCAAGATTTTTCCACCAACACTGAAGCTTTCCTT.

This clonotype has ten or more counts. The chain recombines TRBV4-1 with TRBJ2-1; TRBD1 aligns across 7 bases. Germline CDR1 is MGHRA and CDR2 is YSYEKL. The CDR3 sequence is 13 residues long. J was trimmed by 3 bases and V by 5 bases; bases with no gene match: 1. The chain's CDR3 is CASSGTVYNEQFF. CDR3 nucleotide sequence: TGCGCCAGCAGCGGGACAGTCTACAATGAGCAGTTCTTC.

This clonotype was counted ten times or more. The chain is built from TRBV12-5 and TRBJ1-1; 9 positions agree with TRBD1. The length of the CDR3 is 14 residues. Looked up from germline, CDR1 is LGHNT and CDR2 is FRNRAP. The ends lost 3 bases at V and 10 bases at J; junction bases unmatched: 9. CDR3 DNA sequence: TGTGCTAGTGGTTTTTGTGGGACAGGGTTGGGAGCTTTCTTT. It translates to CASGFCGTGLGAFF. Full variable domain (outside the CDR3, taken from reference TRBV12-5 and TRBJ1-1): DARVTQTPRHKVTEMGQEVTMRCQPILGHNTVFWYRQTMMQGLELLAYFRNRAPLDDSGMPKDRFSAEMPDATLATLKIQPSEPRDSAVYFCASGFCGTGLGAFFGQGTRLTVV.

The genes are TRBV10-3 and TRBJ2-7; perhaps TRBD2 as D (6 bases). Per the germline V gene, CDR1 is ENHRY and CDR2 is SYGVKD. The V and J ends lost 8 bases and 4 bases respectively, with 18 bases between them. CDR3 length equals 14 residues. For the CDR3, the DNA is TGTGCCATCGTTCGAGGGACTGAAGCTTACGAGCAGTACTTC. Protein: CAIVRGTEAYEQYF.

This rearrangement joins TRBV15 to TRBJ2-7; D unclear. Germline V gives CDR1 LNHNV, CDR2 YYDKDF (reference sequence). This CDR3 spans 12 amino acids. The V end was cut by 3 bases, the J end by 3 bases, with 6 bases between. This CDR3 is CATSSSRYEQYF. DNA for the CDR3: TGTGCCACCAGCAGTTCCCGCTACGAGCAGTACTTC.

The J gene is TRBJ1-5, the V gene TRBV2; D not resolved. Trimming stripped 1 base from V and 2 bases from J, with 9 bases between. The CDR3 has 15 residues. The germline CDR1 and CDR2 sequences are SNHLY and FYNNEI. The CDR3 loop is CASSEDSGGNQPQHF. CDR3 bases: TGTGCCAGCAGTGAAGACTCAGGAGGCAATCAGCCCCAGCATTTT.

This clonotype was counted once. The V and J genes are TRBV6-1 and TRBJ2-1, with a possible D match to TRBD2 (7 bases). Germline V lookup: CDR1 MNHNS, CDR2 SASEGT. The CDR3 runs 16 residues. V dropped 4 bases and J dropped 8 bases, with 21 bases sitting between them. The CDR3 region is CASSALSGGGADEQFF. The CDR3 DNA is TGTGCCAGCAGTGCGCTGTCGGGGGGCGGCGCAGATGAGCAGTTCTTC.

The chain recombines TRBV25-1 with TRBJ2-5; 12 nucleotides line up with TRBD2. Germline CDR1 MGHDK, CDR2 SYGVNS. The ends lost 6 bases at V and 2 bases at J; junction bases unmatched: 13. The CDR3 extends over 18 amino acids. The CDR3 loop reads CASSQGLAGLHTQETQYF. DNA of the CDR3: TGTGCCAGCAGCCAGGGACTAGCGGGCCTACATACTCAAGAGACCCAGTACTTC.

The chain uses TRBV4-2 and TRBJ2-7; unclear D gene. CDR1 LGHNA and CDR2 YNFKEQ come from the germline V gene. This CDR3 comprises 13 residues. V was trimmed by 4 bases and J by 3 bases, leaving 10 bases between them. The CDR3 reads CASSPELSYEQYF. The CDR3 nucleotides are TGTGCCAGCAGCCCGGAACTGAGCTACGAGCAGTACTTC.

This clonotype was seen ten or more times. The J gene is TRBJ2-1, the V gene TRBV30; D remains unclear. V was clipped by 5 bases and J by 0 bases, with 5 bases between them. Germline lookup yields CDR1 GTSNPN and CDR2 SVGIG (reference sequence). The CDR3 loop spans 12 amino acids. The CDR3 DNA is TGTGCCTGGGGGATCTCCTACAATGAGCAGTTCTTC. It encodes CAWGISYNEQFF.

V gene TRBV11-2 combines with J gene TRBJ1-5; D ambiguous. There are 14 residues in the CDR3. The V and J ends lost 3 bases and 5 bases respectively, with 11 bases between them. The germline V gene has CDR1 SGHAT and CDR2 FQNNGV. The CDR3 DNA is TGTGCCAGCAGCTTTGGACCTGCAGATCAGCCCCAGCATTTT. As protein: CASSFGPADQPQHF.

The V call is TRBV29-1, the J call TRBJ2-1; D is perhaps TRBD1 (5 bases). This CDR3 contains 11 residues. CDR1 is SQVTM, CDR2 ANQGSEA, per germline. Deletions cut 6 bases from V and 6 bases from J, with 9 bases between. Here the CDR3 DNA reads TGCAGCGTCAAGGGGCTCAATGAGCAGTTCTTC. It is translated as CSVKGLNEQFF.

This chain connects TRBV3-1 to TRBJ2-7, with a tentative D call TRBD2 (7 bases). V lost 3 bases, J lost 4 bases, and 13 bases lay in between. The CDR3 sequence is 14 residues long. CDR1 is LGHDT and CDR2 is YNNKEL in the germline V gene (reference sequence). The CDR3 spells CASSQGGPGYEQYF. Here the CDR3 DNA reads TGTGCCAGCAGCCAGGGGGGGCCAGGGTACGAGCAGTACTTC.

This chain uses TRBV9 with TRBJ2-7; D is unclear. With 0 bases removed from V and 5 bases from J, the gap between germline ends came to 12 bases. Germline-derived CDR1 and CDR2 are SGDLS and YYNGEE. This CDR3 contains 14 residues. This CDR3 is CASSVAGGGDEQYF. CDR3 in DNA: TGTGCCAGCAGCGTAGCAGGTGGCGGCGACGAGCAGTACTTC. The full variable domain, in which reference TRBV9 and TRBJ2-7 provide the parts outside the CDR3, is DSGVTQTPKHLITATGQRVTLRCSPRSGDLSVYWYQQSLDQGLQFLIQYYNGEERAKGNILERFSAQQFPDLHSELNLSSLELGDSALYFCASSVAGGGDEQYFGPGTRLTVT.

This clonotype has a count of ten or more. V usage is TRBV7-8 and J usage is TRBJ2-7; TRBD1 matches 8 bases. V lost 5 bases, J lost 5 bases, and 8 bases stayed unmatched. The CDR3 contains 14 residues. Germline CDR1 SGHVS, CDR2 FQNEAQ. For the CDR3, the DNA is TGTGCCAGCAGCACTCCGGACAGGGTCCACGAGCAGTACTTC. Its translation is CASSTPDRVHEQYF.

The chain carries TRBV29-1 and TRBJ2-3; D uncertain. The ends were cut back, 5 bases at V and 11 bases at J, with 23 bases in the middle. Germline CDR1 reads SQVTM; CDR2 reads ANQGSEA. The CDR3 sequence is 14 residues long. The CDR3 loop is CSVYPGQVNNEQYF. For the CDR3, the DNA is TGCAGCGTTTACCCAGGTCAGGTGAACAATGAGCAGTATTTT.

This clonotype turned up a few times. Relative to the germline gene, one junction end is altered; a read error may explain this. CDR3 in amino acids: CASSQDPLTLNSNRPQHF. CDR3 nucleotide sequence: TGCGCCAGCAGCCAAGATCCTCTTACCCTAAATAGCAATCGGCCCCAGCATTTT. The chain is built from TRBV7-6 and TRBJ1-5, with no clear D. This CDR3 contains 18 residues. The V gene's germline CDR1 is SGHVS and CDR2 FNYEAQ.

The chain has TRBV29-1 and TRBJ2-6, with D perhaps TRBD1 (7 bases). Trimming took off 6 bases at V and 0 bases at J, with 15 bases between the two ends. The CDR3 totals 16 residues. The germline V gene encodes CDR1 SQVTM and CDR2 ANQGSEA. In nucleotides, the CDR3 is TGCAGCGTGGAGGGGGCTCCCTCCTCTGGGGCCAACGTCCTGACTTTC. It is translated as CSVEGAPSSGANVLTF.

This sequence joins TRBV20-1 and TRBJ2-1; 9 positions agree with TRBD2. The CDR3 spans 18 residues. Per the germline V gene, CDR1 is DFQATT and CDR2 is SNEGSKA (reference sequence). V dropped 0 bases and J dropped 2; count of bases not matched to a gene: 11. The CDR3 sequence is CSARDRWAGGRTYNEQFF. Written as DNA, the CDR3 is TGCAGTGCTAGAGATCGGTGGGCGGGGGGGCGGACCTACAATGAGCAGTTCTTC.

CDR3 sequence reads: CASSVDSPLHF. The CDR3 DNA reads as TGTGCCAGCAGTGTGGATTCACCCCTCCACTTT. The chain uses TRBV7-9 and TRBJ1-6; D is undetermined. V shed 6 bases and J shed 8 bases, with 5 bases lying between them. In germline, CDR1 is SEHNR, CDR2 FQNEAQ (reference sequence). The CDR3 totals 11 residues.

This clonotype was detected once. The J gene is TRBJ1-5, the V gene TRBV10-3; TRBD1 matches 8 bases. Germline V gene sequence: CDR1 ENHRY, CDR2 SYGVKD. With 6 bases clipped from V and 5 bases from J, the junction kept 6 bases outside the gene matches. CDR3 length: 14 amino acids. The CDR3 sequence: CAISRQGRDQPQHF. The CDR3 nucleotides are TGTGCCATCAGCAGACAGGGGAGGGATCAGCCCCAGCATTTT.

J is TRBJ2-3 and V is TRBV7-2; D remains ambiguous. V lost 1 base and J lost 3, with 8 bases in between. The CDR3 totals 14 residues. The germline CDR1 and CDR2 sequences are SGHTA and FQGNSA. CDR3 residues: CASSLGLGTDTQYF. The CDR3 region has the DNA TGTGCCAGCAGCTTAGGCTTAGGTACAGATACGCAGTATTTT.

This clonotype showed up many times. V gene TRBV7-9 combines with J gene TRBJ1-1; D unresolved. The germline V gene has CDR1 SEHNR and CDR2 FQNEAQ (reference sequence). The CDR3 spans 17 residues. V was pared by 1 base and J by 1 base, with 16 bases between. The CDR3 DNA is TGTGCCAGCAGCTTAGGTGCTCCCGGGGAACCGAACACTGAAGCTTTCTTT. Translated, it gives CASSLGAPGEPNTEAFF.

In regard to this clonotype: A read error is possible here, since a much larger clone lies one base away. Written as DNA, the CDR3 is TGTGCCAGCAGTTCCGAGGCAGGAGCCTCCTACGAGCAGTACTTC. Translation: CASSSEAGASYEQYF. V gene TRBV27 combines with J gene TRBJ2-7; D is unresolved. The CDR3 has 15 amino acids. Germline CDR1 reads MNHEY; CDR2 reads SMNVEV (reference sequence). V lost 4 bases, J lost 0 bases, and 13 bases lay in between.

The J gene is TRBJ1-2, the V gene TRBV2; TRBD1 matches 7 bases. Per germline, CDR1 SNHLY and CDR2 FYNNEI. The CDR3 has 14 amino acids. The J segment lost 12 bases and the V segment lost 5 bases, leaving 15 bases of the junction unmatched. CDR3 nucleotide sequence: TGTGCCAGCAGTTTTACGGGACAGAGTAGGCGGGACACCTTC. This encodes CASSFTGQSRRDTF.

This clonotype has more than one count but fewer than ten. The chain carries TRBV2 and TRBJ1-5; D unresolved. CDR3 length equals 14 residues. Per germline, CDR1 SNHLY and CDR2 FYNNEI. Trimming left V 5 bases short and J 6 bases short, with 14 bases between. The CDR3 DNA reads TGTGCCAGCAGTTTATCCGGGCCGGTTCAGCCCCAGCATTTT. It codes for CASSLSGPVQPQHF.

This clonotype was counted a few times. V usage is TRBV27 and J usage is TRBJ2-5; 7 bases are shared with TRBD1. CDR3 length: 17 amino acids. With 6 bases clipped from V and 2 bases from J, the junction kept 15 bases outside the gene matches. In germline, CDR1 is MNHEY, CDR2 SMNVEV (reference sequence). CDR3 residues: CASRRNSYGTAQETQYF. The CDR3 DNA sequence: TGTGCCAGCAGACGTAATTCGTACGGGACAGCTCAAGAGACCCAGTACTTC.